This TCR beta chain came from a study of CXCR3-negative and CXCR3-positive naive CD8 T cells. The study's findings and limits: Relative to memory CD8+ cells, whose diversity was much lower, both naive subsets had comparably high diversity. Naive cells used TRBV-TRBJ genes in much the same way whether CXCR3-negative or CXCR3-positive; memory cells did not. For CXCR3-positive naive cells, TRB CDR3s were more hydrophobic than those of CXCR3-negative naive cells. For the naive subsets, surface CD5 was similar, and TCR strength was inferred from TRB CDR3 properties.

Remarks on this clonotype: What it recognizes is unknown.

The libraries of TRB cDNA were prepared using 5' RACE with UMI labels. TCRdb re-called the 5' RACE reads and shows each CDR3 protein once, DNA omitted. The sample has around 63,000 distinct CDR3 sequences. What was sequenced was naive CXCR3+ CD8+ T cells from blood. Subset reported: CD45RO-CCR7+CD27+CD95- naive CD8+ T cells expressing CXCR3 (TNR3+). This TCR derives from a human donor in good health. Some clones in this sample may be carry-over from other donors' samples.

CDR3 amino acids: CAISEGIGVAEAFF. The J gene is TRBJ1-1, the V gene TRBV10-3; TCRdb gives TRBD1 as the D gene, but with no DNA this cannot be confirmed. This CDR3 region has 14 residues. CDR1 ENHRY and CDR2 SYGVKD come from the germline V gene.